The source of this T cell receptor beta chain is a study of beta chain features in type 1 diabetes. Study conclusions and caveats: Whether TCRB rearrangement is influenced by HLA type was left unresolved in this analysis.

Of note for this clone: As yet, its antigen is unknown.

Reverse transcription of all isolated RNA meant that expressed TCRB transcripts were sequenced. Produced via immunoSEQ multiplex PCR; TCRdb's table is partial and in-frame only. The sample shows about 290,000 clones, roughly 8% of them seen only once. J was trimmed by 4 bases and V by 5 bases; bases with no gene match: 7. Germline V CDR1 and CDR2: SGHAT, FQNNGV. This CDR3 comprises 15 residues. Sequenced sample: central memory CD4+ T cells from blood. The receptor comes from a woman aged 18-29 years in good health. The chain joins TRBV11-2 to TRBJ2-1; 8 nucleotides line up with TRBD2. CDR3 sequence reads: CASSHGASGYNEQFF. Here the CDR3 DNA reads TGTGCCAGCAGCCATGGGGCTAGCGGGTACAATGAGCAGTTCTTC.